The 5 T cell receptor beta chains reported below all come from one sample, sequenced in a study of blood T cells in healthy people across ages. A second PCR, run for about 7 to 11 cycles, used a sample-barcoded 5' primer plus a J-beta primer mix. TCRdb re-called the 5' RACE reads through MiXCR, storing one row per CDR3 protein. Seen here are 850,000 to 1,300,000 distinct CDR3 sequences, around 45% observed once, and the top ten hold 15% to 20%. Material for sequencing was blood. The receptors derive from an older woman in good health.

To note about this clonotype: At one boundary the junction diverges from the germline segment, which might be a read error. The rearrangement links TRBV6-1 to TRBJ1-4; D ambiguous. The CDR3 has 14 amino acids. Per germline, CDR1 MNHNS and CDR2 SASEGT. The CDR3 nucleotides read TGTGCCGGCAGAGACGACGGACCTAATGAAAAACTGTTTTTT. Amino acid sequence: CAGRDDGPNEKLFF.

This clonotype was observed many times. The chain has TRBV7-2 and TRBJ2-1, with TRBD2 matching over 7 bases. Losses at the gene ends were 1 base for V and 8 bases for J; bases not matched to a gene: 11. CDR1 is SGHTA, CDR2 FQGNSA, per germline. The CDR3 totals 16 residues. CDR3 in DNA: TGTGCCAGCAGCTTAGTCGGACTAGTCAGGGTGCATGAGCAGTTCTTC. It specifies CASSLVGLVRVHEQFF.

This clonotype was recorded many times. This rearrangement joins TRBV9 to TRBJ2-3, with D possibly matching TRBD1 (5 bases). The CDR3 length is 14 residues. The V gene lost 3 bases and the J gene lost 3 bases, with 11 bases spanning the gap. The germline V gene has CDR1 SGDLS and CDR2 YYNGEE. The CDR3 here is CASSEGALTDTQYF. The CDR3 DNA reads as TGTGCCAGCAGCGAAGGGGCTTTGACAGATACGCAGTATTTT.

The chain is built from TRBV12-3 or TRBV12-4 and TRBJ2-1; either TRBD1 or TRBD2 may fit D (6 bases each). The V end was cut by 7 bases, the J end by 6 bases, with 16 bases between. This CDR3 spans 14 amino acids. The CDR3 coding sequence is TGTGCCAGCAAGGGGGGAACTCCCACCAATGAGCAGTTCTTC. It specifies CASKGGTPTNEQFF.

The chain is built from TRBV2 and TRBJ2-7, with TRBD2 matching over 12 bases. With 8 bases clipped from V and 6 bases from J, the junction kept 8 bases outside the gene matches. The germline CDR1 and CDR2 sequences are SNHLY and FYNNEI. The length of the CDR3 is 14 residues. The CDR3, as DNA: TGTGCCAGCTCCGCCGGGACTAGCGGGCTCGAGCAGTACTTC. Encoded protein: CASSAGTSGLEQYF.